A selection of T cell receptor beta chains follows, all from one sample in a study of OX40 agonist ivuxolimab in advanced cancers. Produced via immunoSEQ multiplex PCR; TCRdb's table is partial and in-frame only. Of fewer than 85,000 clones in the sample, roughly 91% were seen once. The sequences come from CD4+ or CD8+ T cells sorted from blood, collected in a trial of the OX40 agonist ivuxolimab. The receptors shown here come from an adult with an advanced solid tumor such as melanoma, head and neck, liver or kidney cancer. The CDR3 runs from the conserved cysteine through the conserved F or W. The D gene is left open where the match is weak. Clone sizes are given selectively: once, few, many, or a class where the clone is expanded.

cdr3_length clone_size j_call d_call v_call cdr3_aa cdr3_nt
15 - TRBJ2-6 - TRBV25-1 CASSDLWTGANVLTF TGTGCCAGCAGTGATTTATGGACTGGGGCCAACGTCCTGACTTTC
15 - TRBJ1-5 TRBD1 TRBV18 CASSPLAGGGQPQHF TGTGCCAGCTCACCATTGGCAGGGGGAGGTCAGCCCCAGCATTTT
17 - TRBJ2-1 TRBD2 TRBV28 CASSPLRLAGGPGEQFF TGTGCCAGCAGCCCATTGAGACTAGCGGGAGGGCCTGGTGAGCAGTTCTTC
15 - TRBJ2-3 - TRBV5-4 CASSFRTLRTDTQYF TGTGCCAGCAGCTTTCGGACACTACGCACAGATACGCAGTATTTT
13 - TRBJ1-4 - TRBV28 CASSLPRTDTLFF TGTGCCAGCAGTTTACCCCGGACAGATACCCTGTTTTTT
17 few TRBJ1-3 - TRBV5-1 CASSLGSRDASGNTIYF TGCGCCAGCAGCTTGGGATCTAGGGACGCATCTGGAAACACCATATATTTT
12 - TRBJ2-7 - TRBV9 CASSPGIYEQYF TGTGCCAGCAGCCCCGGCATTTACGAGCAGTACTTC
18 - TRBJ2-5 TRBD2 TRBV6-1 CASSEGRTSGGYQETQYF TGTGCCAGCAGTGAGGGGCGGACTAGCGGGGGTTACCAAGAGACCCAGTACTTC
15 - TRBJ2-7 TRBD1 TRBV5-1 CASSLGGQGAYEQYF TGCGCCAGCAGCTTGGGTGGACAGGGCGCCTACGAGCAGTACTTC
18 once TRBJ2-7 TRBD1 TRBV27 CASSWGTGALFRAYEQYF TGTGCCAGCAGTTGGGGGACAGGGGCTCTATTCCGGGCCTACGAGCAGTACTTC
12 - TRBJ1-1 - TRBV29-1 CSGRQLNTEAFF TGCAGCGGTCGACAGTTGAACACTGAAGCTTTCTTT
12 - TRBJ2-7 - TRBV7-2 CASSLRPYEQYF TGTGCCAGCAGCCTCAGACCCTACGAGCAGTACTTC
13 once TRBJ1-2 - TRBV5-6 CASSLRGAYGYTF TGTGCCAGCAGCTTGCGAGGGGCCTATGGCTACACCTTC
16 - TRBJ2-5 TRBD2 TRBV5-1 CASSGVTSGGGETQYF TGCGCCAGCAGCGGAGTGACTAGCGGAGGAGGAGAGACCCAGTACTTC
13 - TRBJ1-1 TRBD1 TRBV19 CATLDRTNTEAFF TGTGCCACATTGGACAGGACGAACACTGAAGCTTTCTTT
14 - TRBJ1-1 - TRBV7-8 CASSSPSRPAEAFF TGTGCCAGCAGTTCGCCGTCACGGCCAGCTGAAGCTTTCTTT
14 - TRBJ1-2 - TRBV29-1 CSVVRDGLRGGYTF TGCAGCGTTGTACGGGACGGCCTCAGGGGTGGCTACACCTTC
13 - TRBJ1-3 TRBD1 TRBV28 CATSDRAGNTIYF TGTGCCACCTCGGACAGGGCTGGAAACACCATATATTTT
14 - TRBJ1-2 - TRBV5-4 CASSSQGSLRGYTF TGTGCCAGCAGCTCACAGGGAAGTCTACGTGGCTACACCTTC
14 once TRBJ1-1 - TRBV5-1 CASSLGRPNTEAFF TGCGCCAGCAGCTTGGGGAGGCCGAACACTGAAGCTTTCTTT
17 - TRBJ2-7 TRBD1 TRBV28 CASLGLGTGGLEYEQYF TGTGCCAGTCTGGGGCTCGGGACAGGGGGCCTAGAATACGAGCAGTACTTC
14 - TRBJ1-5 - TRBV2 CASSEWDRNQPQHF TGTGCCAGCAGTGAATGGGACCGCAATCAGCCCCAGCATTTT
16 - TRBJ1-6 - TRBV4-1 CASSPPTGLYNSPLHF TGCGCCAGCAGCCCACCCACGGGGCTCTATAATTCACCCCTCCACTTT
11 - TRBJ2-1 - TRBV20-1 CSARGNNEQFF TGCAGTGCTAGGGGGAACAATGAGCAGTTCTTC
17 - TRBJ1-2 - TRBV5-1 CASSLGGSSRYDYGYTF TGCGCCAGCAGCTTGGGGGGCAGTAGCCGCTATGACTATGGCTACACCTTC
15 once TRBJ1-1 - TRBV27 CASSLVGLVNTEAFF TGTGCCAGCAGTTTAGTAGGTCTCGTGAACACTGAAGCTTTCTTT
16 - TRBJ2-5 TRBD1 TRBV5-1 CASSFGIQGSGETQYF TGCGCCAGCAGCTTTGGGATACAGGGGAGCGGAGAGACCCAGTACTTC
14 - TRBJ2-7 TRBD1 TRBV19 CASSSWDSSYEQYF TGTGCCAGTAGTTCTTGGGACAGCTCCTACGAGCAGTACTTC
13 - TRBJ2-5 - TRBV6-6 CASSPPGRETQYF TGTGCCAGCAGTCCCCCGGGGCGAGAGACCCAGTACTTC